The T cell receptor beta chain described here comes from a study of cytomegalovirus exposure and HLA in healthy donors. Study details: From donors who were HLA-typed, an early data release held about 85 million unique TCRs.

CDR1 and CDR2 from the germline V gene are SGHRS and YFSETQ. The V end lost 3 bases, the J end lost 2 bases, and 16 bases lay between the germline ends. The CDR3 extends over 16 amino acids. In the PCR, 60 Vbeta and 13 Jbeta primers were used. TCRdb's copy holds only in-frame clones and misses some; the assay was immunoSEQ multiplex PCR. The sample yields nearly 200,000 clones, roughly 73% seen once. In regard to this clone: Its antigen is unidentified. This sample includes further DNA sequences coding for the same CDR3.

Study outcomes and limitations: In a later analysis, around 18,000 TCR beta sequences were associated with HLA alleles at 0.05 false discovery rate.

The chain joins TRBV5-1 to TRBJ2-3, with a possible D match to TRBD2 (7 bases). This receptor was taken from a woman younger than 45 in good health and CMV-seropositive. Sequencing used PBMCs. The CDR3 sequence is CASSSLGAGATDTQYF. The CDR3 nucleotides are TGCGCCAGCAGCTCCTTAGGCGCGGGGGCCACAGATACGCAGTATTTT.